The 15 T cell receptor beta chains listed next were all sequenced from one sample in a study of regulatory T cells in long-lasting Graves disease. Time point in this sample: persistent/refractory GD, antithyroid drugs over 5 years with positive TRAb. Isolated PBMC RNA provided the starting material for the TCR library. Investigators prepared the TCR beta libraries by applying iRepertoire HTBI primers and Arm-PCR of CDR3 regions. Using its own MiXCR run on the multiplex PCR reads, TCRdb lists one record per CDR3 protein. The table records a few hundred thousand distinct CDR3 sequences, 23% of them present only once. Source: peripheral blood mononuclear cells (PBMCs), taken when the disease was refractory, from a patient treated with antithyroid drugs. Source of these receptors: a female donor with Graves disease.

This clonotype was counted at least ten times. The rearrangement joins TRBV6-1 to TRBJ2-5, with 7 positions matching TRBD1. Per the germline V gene, CDR1 is MNHNS and CDR2 is SASEGT. The V gene end was trimmed by 6 bases and the J gene end by 5 bases; junction bases not matched to a gene: 6. This CDR3 is 13 amino acids long. For the CDR3, the DNA is TGTGCCAGCAGACAGGGGATGAGGGAGACCCAGTACTTC. Its protein product is CASRQGMRETQYF.

Many counts were recorded for this clonotype. The rearrangement uses TRBV2 and TRBJ1-5; perhaps TRBD1 as D (5 bases). The CDR3 runs to 15 residues. V lost 10 bases, J lost 2 bases, and 18 bases lay in between. CDR1 and CDR2 (germline): SNHLY, FYNNEI. This chain's CDR3 is CANIRDVHGNQPQHF. CDR3 bases: TGTGCCAACATCCGGGACGTCCATGGCAATCAGCCCCAGCATTTT. Drawing the rest from reference TRBV2 and TRBJ1-5, the complete variable domain is EPEVTQTPSHQVTQMGQEVILRCVPISNHLYFYWYRQILGQKVEFLVSFYNNEISEKSEIFDDQFSVERPDGSNFTLKIRSTKLEDSAMYFCANIRDVHGNQPQHFGDGTRLSIL.

This chain links TRBV19 with TRBJ2-6, with D perhaps matching TRBD1 (6 bases). Germline values: CDR1 LNHDA, CDR2 SQIVND (reference sequence). The V gene lost 1 base and the J gene lost 3 bases, with 10 bases spanning the gap. The CDR3 extends over 16 amino acids. The CDR3 loop is CASSIARGDGANVLTF. For the CDR3, the DNA is TGTGCCAGTAGTATAGCCAGGGGAGATGGGGCCAACGTCCTGACTTTC.

The J gene is TRBJ2-5, the V gene TRBV6-2 or TRBV6-3, with D possibly called TRBD1 or TRBD2 (6 bases each). V was clipped by 0 bases and J by 5 bases, with 13 bases between them. CDR1 and CDR2 from the germline V gene are MNHEY and SVGEGT. The CDR3 runs 15 residues. CDR3 DNA: TGTGCCAGCAGTTACTCGACGGGGGCACGGGAGACCCAGTACTTC. It is translated as CASSYSTGARETQYF.

In this sample, this clonotype turned up many times. The V call is TRBV4-2, the J call TRBJ1-6; TRBD1 matches 7 bases. The length of the CDR3 is 15 residues. Germline lookup yields CDR1 LGHNA and CDR2 YNFKEQ. The V segment lost 1 base and the J segment 8 bases; nucleotides outside the gene matches: 5. CDR3 protein: CASSQGQGSDSPLHF. The CDR3 bases are TGTGCCAGCAGCCAAGGACAGGGTTCAGATTCACCCCTCCACTTT.

The V gene is TRBV4-2, the J gene TRBJ1-4; 9 bases are a match to TRBD1. This CDR3 region has 18 residues. CDR1 and CDR2 (germline): LGHNA, YNFKEQ. V trimming: 4 bases; J trimming: 0 bases; junction bases outside the gene matches: 9. CDR3 loop: CASSPETGGSSTNEKLFF. DNA of the CDR3: TGTGCCAGCAGCCCGGAGACAGGGGGTTCCTCAACTAATGAAAAACTGTTTTTT.

This clonotype was observed a few times. The chain recombines TRBV29-1 with TRBJ1-4; unclear D gene. With 5 bases removed from V and 7 bases from J, the gap between germline ends came to 11 bases. The CDR3 length is 12 residues. CDR1 is SQVTM and CDR2 is ANQGSEA in the germline V gene. The CDR3 bases are TGCAGCGTTCGAGAGAGAGGTGAAAAACTGTTTTTT. Translation: CSVRERGEKLFF.

The chain couples TRBV7-9 to TRBJ1-3; 8 nucleotides agree with TRBD1. The CDR3 runs 15 residues. The V segment lost 4 bases and the J segment 0 bases; nucleotides outside the gene matches: 2. Germline CDR1 and CDR2: SEHNR and FQNEAQ (reference sequence). Here the CDR3 DNA reads TGTGCCAGCAGCTGGACAGGGACCTCTGGAAACACCATATATTTT. Translated: CASSWTGTSGNTIYF.

This clonotype turned up a few times. The chain uses TRBV14 and TRBJ1-1; 10 positions agree with TRBD1. The ends lost 4 bases at V and 3 bases at J; junction bases unmatched: 14. Germline CDR1 SGHDN, CDR2 FVKESK. The CDR3 loop spans 18 amino acids. The CDR3 region is CASSRSDRGLIVDTEAFF. CDR3 in DNA: TGTGCCAGCAGCCGGTCCGACAGGGGGCTTATCGTCGACACTGAAGCTTTCTTT.

V gene TRBV5-8 combines with J gene TRBJ2-7; the match to TRBD2 covers 11 bases. J lost 2 bases, V lost 3 bases, and 10 bases had no gene match. Germline V CDR1 and CDR2: SGHTS, YDEGEE. The CDR3 is 17 amino acids. The CDR3: CASSSHSGRVGTYEQYF. As DNA, the CDR3 is TGTGCCAGCAGCTCACATAGCGGGAGGGTTGGGACCTACGAGCAGTACTTC.

The sample holds a few counts of this clonotype. This chain joins TRBV10-3 and TRBJ2-7; TRBD2 aligns across 11 bases. The V gene's germline CDR1 is ENHRY and CDR2 SYGVKD. This CDR3 contains 14 residues. The V segment lost 7 bases and the J segment 0 bases; nucleotides outside the gene matches: 2. The CDR3 sequence is CAIKTSGTSYEQYF. The CDR3 DNA follows: TGTGCCATCAAGACTAGCGGGACCTCCTACGAGCAGTACTTC.

This clonotype has just one count. The V and J genes are TRBV9 and TRBJ2-7; no reliable D call. This CDR3 is 13 amino acids long. The V and J ends lost 7 bases and 0 bases respectively, with 11 bases between them. The germline V gene has CDR1 SGDLS and CDR2 YYNGEE. The CDR3 sequence is CASGKEPSYEQYF. The DNA of the CDR3 is TGTGCCAGCGGCAAAGAGCCCTCCTACGAGCAGTACTTC. Combining the CDR3 with reference TRBV9 and TRBJ2-7 gives the whole variable domain DSGVTQTPKHLITATGQRVTLRCSPRSGDLSVYWYQQSLDQGLQFLIQYYNGEERAKGNILERFSAQQFPDLHSELNLSSLELGDSALYFCASGKEPSYEQYFGPGTRLTVT.

This clonotype has just a few counts. The chain couples TRBV29-1 to TRBJ2-7; 10 nucleotides align to TRBD1. V shed 5 bases, J shed 4 bases, and the junction held 5 bases outside the gene matches. Germline assignment: CDR1 SQVTM and CDR2 ANQGSEA. This CDR3 region has 13 residues. As DNA, the CDR3 is TGCAGCGTTTCCCGGGACAGGGGTTACGAGCAGTACTTC. Residues: CSVSRDRGYEQYF.

This clonotype was detected ten times or more. The chain uses TRBV6-1 and TRBJ2-2; D not resolved. Germline CDR1 MNHNS, CDR2 SASEGT. This CDR3 region has 14 residues. Trimming took off 5 bases at V and 3 bases at J, with 10 bases between the two ends. The CDR3: CASSTTGDTGELFF. DNA of the CDR3: TGTGCCAGCAGTACCACGGGCGACACCGGGGAGCTGTTTTTT.

V is TRBV20-1 and J is TRBJ1-6, with a tentative D call TRBD1 (6 bases). The ends were cut back, 0 bases at V and 8 bases at J, with 14 bases in the middle. The CDR3 runs to 15 residues. Germline-derived CDR1 and CDR2 are DFQATT and SNEGSKA (reference sequence). CDR3 protein: CSARDSSRGDSPLHF. The CDR3 bases are TGCAGTGCTAGAGATTCCAGTAGGGGGGATTCACCCCTCCACTTT.